This record concerns one TCR beta chain sequence. Random hexamers were used to reverse transcribe the RNA input (about 0.45 to 1 ug). Multiplex PCR with immunoSEQ amplified the TCR beta CDR3 across 54 Vbeta and 13 Jbeta. TCRdb itself ran the immunoSEQ multiplex PCR reads through MiXCR, one entry per CDR3 protein. Of approximately 150,000 distinct CDR3 sequences in the sample, 92% were seen once. This sample was taken from a study of CD8 T cells in Susac syndrome. Sequencing of TCR beta was undertaken in CD8+ and CD4+ T cells derived from blood. Matching for age and sex applied to the controls, who were healthy donors. The source material was CD4+ T cells from PBMCs. The clonotype comes from a human donor in good health.

CDR3 coding DNA: TGTGCCAGCTCACCAGCCTCCGGACGAGTAAACTATGGCTACACCTTC. Amino acids: CASSPASGRVNYGYTF. The rearrangement uses TRBV18 and TRBJ1-2; D remains unclear. V dropped 2 bases and J dropped 2 bases, with 15 bases sitting between them. This CDR3 has 16 amino acids. The V gene's germline CDR1 is KGHSH and CDR2 LQKENI.